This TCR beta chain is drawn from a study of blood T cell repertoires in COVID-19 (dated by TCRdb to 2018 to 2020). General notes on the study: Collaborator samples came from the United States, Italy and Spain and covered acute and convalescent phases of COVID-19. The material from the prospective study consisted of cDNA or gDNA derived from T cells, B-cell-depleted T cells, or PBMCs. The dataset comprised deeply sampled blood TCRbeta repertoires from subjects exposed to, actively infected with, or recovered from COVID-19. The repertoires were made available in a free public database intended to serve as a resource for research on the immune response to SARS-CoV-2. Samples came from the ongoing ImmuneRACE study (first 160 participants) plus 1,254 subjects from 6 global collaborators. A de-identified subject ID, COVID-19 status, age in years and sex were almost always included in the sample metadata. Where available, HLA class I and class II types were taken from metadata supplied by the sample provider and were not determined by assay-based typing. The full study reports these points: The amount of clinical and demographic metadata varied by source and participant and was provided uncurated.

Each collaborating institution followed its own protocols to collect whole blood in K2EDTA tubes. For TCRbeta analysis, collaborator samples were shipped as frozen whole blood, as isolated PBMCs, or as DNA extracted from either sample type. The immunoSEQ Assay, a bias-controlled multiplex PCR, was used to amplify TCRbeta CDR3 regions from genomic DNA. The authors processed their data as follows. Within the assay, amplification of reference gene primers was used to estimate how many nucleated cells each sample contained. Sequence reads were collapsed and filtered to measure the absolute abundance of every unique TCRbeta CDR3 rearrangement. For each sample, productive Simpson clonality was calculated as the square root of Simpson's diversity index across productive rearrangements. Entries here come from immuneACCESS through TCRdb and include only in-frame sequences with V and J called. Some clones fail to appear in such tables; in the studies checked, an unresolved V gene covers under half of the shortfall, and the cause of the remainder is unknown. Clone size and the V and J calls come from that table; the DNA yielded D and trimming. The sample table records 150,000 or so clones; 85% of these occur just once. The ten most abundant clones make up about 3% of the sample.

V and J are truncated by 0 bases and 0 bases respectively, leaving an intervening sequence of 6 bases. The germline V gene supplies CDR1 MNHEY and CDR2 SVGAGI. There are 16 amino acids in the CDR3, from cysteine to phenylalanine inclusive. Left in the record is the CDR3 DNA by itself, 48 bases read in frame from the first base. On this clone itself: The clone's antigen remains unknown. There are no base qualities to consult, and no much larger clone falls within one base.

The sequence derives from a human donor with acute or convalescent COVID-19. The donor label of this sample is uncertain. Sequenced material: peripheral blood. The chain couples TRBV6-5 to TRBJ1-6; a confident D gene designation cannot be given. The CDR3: CASSYSTGSYNSPLHF. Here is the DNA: TGTGCCAGCAGTTACTCAACGGGCTCCTATAATTCACCCCTCCACTTT.